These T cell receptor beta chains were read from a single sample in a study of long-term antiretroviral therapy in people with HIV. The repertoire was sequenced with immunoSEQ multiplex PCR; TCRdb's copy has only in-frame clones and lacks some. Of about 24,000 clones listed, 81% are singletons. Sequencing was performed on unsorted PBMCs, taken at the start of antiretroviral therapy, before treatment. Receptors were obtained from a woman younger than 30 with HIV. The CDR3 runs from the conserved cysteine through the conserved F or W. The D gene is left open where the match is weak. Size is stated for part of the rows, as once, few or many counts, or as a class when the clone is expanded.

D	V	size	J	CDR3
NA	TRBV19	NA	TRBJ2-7	CASSILPGAEQYF
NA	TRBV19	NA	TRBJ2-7	CASSTLRQGTYEQYF
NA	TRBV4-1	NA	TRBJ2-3	CASSQGTITDTQYF
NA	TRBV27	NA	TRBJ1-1	CASSLGGSGNTEAFF
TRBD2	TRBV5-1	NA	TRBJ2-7	CASSLAAGESYEQYF
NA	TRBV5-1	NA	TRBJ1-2	CASSSNPNPNYGYTF
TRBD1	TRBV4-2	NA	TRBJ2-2	CASSPRAGRGQPGELFF
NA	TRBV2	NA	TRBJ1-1	CAGAWGGTEAFF
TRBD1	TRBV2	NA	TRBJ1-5	CASKGQGVLPQHF
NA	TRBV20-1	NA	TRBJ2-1	CSASGVEQFF
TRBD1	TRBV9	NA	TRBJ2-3	CASSATPGGLNTDTQYF
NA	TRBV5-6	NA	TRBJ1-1	CASSLPGSGRDTEAFF
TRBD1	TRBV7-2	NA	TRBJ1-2	CASSLALGQGAYGYTF
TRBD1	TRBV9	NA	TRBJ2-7	CASGPRGPLSYEQYF
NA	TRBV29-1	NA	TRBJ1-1	CSVSGTSLPTEAFF
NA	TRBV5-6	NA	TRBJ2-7	CASSLEPGEGYEQYF
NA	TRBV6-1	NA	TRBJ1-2	CASSEVPFGPNYGYTF
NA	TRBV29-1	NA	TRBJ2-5	CSVPPGETQYF
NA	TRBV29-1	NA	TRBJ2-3	CSVDFAHSDTQYF
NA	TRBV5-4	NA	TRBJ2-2	CASSWGQNTGELFF
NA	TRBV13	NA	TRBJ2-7	CASSPNPQGYSYEQYF
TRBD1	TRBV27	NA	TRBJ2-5	CARTGTGETQYF
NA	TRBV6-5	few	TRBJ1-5	CASSGSGRNQPQHF
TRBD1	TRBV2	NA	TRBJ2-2	CASSEVGQKNTGELFF
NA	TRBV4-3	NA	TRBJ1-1	CASSQEVGEHTEAFF
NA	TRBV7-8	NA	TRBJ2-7	CASSSIRDGEQYF
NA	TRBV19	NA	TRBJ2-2	CASKLRGNTGELFF
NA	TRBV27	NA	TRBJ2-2	CASSLRVRTGELFF
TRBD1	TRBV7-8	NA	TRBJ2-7	CASSRDRVEQYF
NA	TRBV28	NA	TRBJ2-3	CASSLPLRTDTQYF
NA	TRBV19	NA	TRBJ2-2	CASSIETLMAGLTGELFF
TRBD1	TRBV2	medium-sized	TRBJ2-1	CASSERQGSNEQFF
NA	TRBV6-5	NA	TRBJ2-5	CASSYGQLYREAQYF
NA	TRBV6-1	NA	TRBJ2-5	CASSATAGPLPGETQYF
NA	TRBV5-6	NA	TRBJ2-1	CASSSLGEWHEQFF
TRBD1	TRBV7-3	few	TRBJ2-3	CASSLTGQGADTQYF
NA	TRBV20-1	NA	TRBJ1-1	CSAPGRTEAFF
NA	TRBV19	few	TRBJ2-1	CASSIGLRGTNEQFF
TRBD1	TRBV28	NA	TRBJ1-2	CASSHRGLESGYTF
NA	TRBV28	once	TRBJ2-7	CASSFDSYEQYF
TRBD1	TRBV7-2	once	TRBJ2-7	CASRRQGRYEQYF
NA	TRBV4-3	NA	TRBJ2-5	CASSQDSEGEEETQYF
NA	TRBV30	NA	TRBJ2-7	CAWSVGVLDEQYF
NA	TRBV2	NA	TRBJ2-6	CASSESGANVLTF
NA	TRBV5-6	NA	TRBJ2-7	CASSALGISYEQYF
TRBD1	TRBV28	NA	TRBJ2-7	CASSSIRDRPYEQYF
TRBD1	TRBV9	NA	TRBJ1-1	CASSVGAGGANTEAFF
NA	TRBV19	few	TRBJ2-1	CASSRSEYNEQFF
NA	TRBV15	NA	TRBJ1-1	CATSRVTGRGEAFF
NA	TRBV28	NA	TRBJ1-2	CASSLPHIQNYGYTF
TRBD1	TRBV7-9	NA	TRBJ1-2	CASSPRQGGKDYTF
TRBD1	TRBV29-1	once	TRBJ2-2	CSGTGQGADGELFF
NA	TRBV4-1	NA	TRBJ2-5	CASSQGVGGNGETQYF
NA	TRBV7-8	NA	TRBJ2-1	CASSGDFDNEQFF